Below are 20 T cell receptor beta chains sequenced from a single sample in a study of CD8 T cells in Susac syndrome. RNA totalling roughly 0.45 to 1 ug underwent reverse transcription with random hexamers. TCRdb called the immunoSEQ multiplex PCR reads again in MiXCR, with one record for every CDR3 protein. This table holds 100,000 to 150,000 distinct CDR3 sequences, around 94% found once. Sample: CD4+ T cells from PBMCs. These TCRs come from a human donor in good health.

The chain has TRBV5-1 and TRBJ2-7; perhaps TRBD1 as D (5 bases). Germline lookup yields CDR1 SGHRS and CDR2 YFSETQ. The length of the CDR3 is 13 residues. V was shortened by 5 bases and J by 3 bases, with 12 bases between the two germline ends. The CDR3 DNA reads as TGCGCCAGCAGGTGGACACCAGTCTACGAGCAGTACTTC. Protein product: CASRWTPVYEQYF.

This clonotype has only a few counts. The V call is TRBV29-1, the J call TRBJ1-1; D possibly corresponds to TRBD1 (5 bases). The CDR3 has 13 amino acids. The germline CDR1 and CDR2 sequences are SQVTM and ANQGSEA. The V end lost 6 bases, the J end lost 6 bases, and 17 bases lay between the germline ends. CDR3 residues: CSVLGRLFPEAFF. The DNA for the CDR3 is TGCAGCGTCCTGGGACGGCTTTTTCCTGAAGCTTTCTTT.

The CDR3 loop reads CASSLGVGRALNYEQYF. The CDR3 coding sequence is TGTGCCAGCAGTTTAGGCGTTGGAAGGGCCCTGAACTACGAGCAGTACTTC. The chain employs TRBV27 and TRBJ2-7; D unresolved. Trimming cost V 2 bases and J 3 bases, with 20 bases left between them. The CDR3 runs 17 residues. Germline loops: CDR1 MNHEY, CDR2 SMNVEV (reference sequence).

This clonotype occurred once. CDR3 sequence reads: CSVVGGQGGETQYF. In nucleotides, the CDR3 is TGCAGCGTTGTTGGCGGACAGGGGGGCGAGACCCAGTACTTC. This chain uses TRBV29-1 with TRBJ2-5, with 10 positions matching TRBD1. CDR1 is SQVTM and CDR2 is ANQGSEA in the germline V gene. The CDR3 loop spans 14 amino acids. V shed 4 bases, J shed 5 bases, and the junction held 7 bases outside the gene matches. The whole variable domain, filled in from reference TRBV29-1 and TRBJ2-5, reads SAVISQKPSRDICQRGTSLTIQCQVDSQVTMMFWYRQQPGQSLTLIATANQGSEATYESGFVIDKFPISRPNLTFSTLTVSNMSPEDSSIYLCSVVGGQGGETQYFGPGTRLLVL.

This clonotype occurred once. The chain joins TRBV25-1 to TRBJ1-1; D is perhaps TRBD1 (5 bases). Trimming shortened V by 0 bases and J by 0 bases, and 11 bases separated the two germline ends. From germline, CDR1 is MGHDK and CDR2 SYGVNS. CDR3 size: 16 residues. CDR3 sequence reads: CASSEYYRGMNTEAFF. CDR3 DNA: TGTGCCAGCAGTGAATATTATAGGGGCATGAACACTGAAGCTTTCTTT.

The CDR3, as DNA: TGTGCCAGTAGGGACCGAGGCACAGATACGCAGTATTTT. Translated, it gives CASRDRGTDTQYF. V usage is TRBV19 and J usage is TRBJ2-3, with D unclear. Deletions cut 6 bases from V and 1 base from J, with 8 bases between. The CDR3 runs to 13 residues. The V gene's germline CDR1 is LNHDA and CDR2 SQIVND (reference sequence). The whole variable domain, filled in from reference TRBV19 and TRBJ2-3, reads DGGITQSPKYLFRKEGQNVTLSCEQNLNHDAMYWYRQDPGQGLRLIYYSQIVNDFQKGDIAEGYSVSREKKESFPLTVTSAQKNPTAFYLCASRDRGTDTQYFGPGTRLTVL.

A single count supports this clonotype. The genes are TRBV19 and TRBJ2-5; 8 positions match TRBD2. The junction had 12 bases not matched to a gene; V was cut back by 3 bases and J by 3 bases. The CDR3 length is 17 residues. Germline loops: CDR1 LNHDA, CDR2 SQIVND (reference sequence). The CDR3 reads CASSIGGALSGEETQYF. DNA of the CDR3: TGTGCCAGTAGTATCGGGGGGGCCTTAAGCGGGGAAGAGACCCAGTACTTC. The complete variable domain, with remaining parts taken from reference TRBV19 and TRBJ2-5, reads DGGITQSPKYLFRKEGQNVTLSCEQNLNHDAMYWYRQDPGQGLRLIYYSQIVNDFQKGDIAEGYSVSREKKESFPLTVTSAQKNPTAFYLCASSIGGALSGEETQYFGPGTRLLVL.

V usage is TRBV5-5 and J usage is TRBJ1-5, with D tentatively TRBD1 (6 bases). V was shortened by 0 bases and J by 6 bases, with 19 bases between the two germline ends. This CDR3 is 17 amino acids long. Germline values: CDR1 SGHKS, CDR2 YYEKEE (reference sequence). The CDR3 DNA sequence: TGTGCCAGCAGCTTGGTGTTTTCGGACAGTTACGGTCAGCCCCAGCATTTT. This gives the protein CASSLVFSDSYGQPQHF.

The chain links TRBV20-1 to TRBJ2-5, with 8 bases identical to TRBD1. Germline lookup yields CDR1 DFQATT and CDR2 SNEGSKA (reference sequence). The CDR3 is made up of 12 amino acids. Trimming at V came to 6 bases and at J to 5 bases, leaving 5 bases not matched to a gene. The CDR3 coding sequence is TGCAGTGCCGGCAGGGGGCGCGAGACCCAGTACTTC. Encoded protein: CSAGRGRETQYF.

The sample holds one count of this clonotype. The rearrangement joins TRBV9 to TRBJ2-1; D could derive from TRBD1 or TRBD2 (5 bases each). The germline V gene encodes CDR1 SGDLS and CDR2 YYNGEE. The CDR3 is made up of 12 amino acids. V was clipped by 2 bases and J by 8 bases, with 8 bases between them. DNA for the CDR3: TGTGCCAGCAGCGTTTGGGGGTATGAGCAGTTCTTC. This translates into CASSVWGYEQFF.

This chain uses TRBV6-5 with TRBJ1-5; no reliable D call. The CDR3 extends over 17 amino acids. V lost 2 bases to trimming and J lost 4 bases, with 18 bases between them. From germline, CDR1 is MNHEY and CDR2 SVGAGI. In nucleotides, the CDR3 is TGTGCCAGCAGTTACGCCATTCCCCACAGCCCGAATCAGCCCCAGCATTTT. This translates into CASSYAIPHSPNQPQHF.

The rearrangement uses TRBV2 and TRBJ2-7, with 9 bases aligning to TRBD2. The CDR3 is made up of 15 amino acids. From germline, CDR1 is SNHLY and CDR2 FYNNEI. Trimming at V came to 0 bases and at J to 3 bases, leaving 3 bases not matched to a gene. CDR3 nucleotide sequence: TGTGCCAGCAGTGAAGCGCTGACTAGCGGCTACGAGCAGTACTTC. It translates to CASSEALTSGYEQYF.

The chain joins TRBV20-1 to TRBJ2-1; weak D call: TRBD2 (6 bases). V shed 6 bases and J shed 5 bases, with 14 bases lying between them. Germline V CDR1 and CDR2: DFQATT, SNEGSKA (reference sequence). The CDR3 contains 13 residues. The CDR3 sequence is CSARENLNNEQFF. CDR3 sequence (DNA): TGCAGTGCCCGGGAGAATCTGAACAATGAGCAGTTCTTC.

The chain employs TRBV2 and TRBJ1-1; 7 nucleotides match TRBD1. The V segment lost 6 bases and the J segment 3 bases; nucleotides outside the gene matches: 10. This CDR3 is built from 15 residues. Germline loops: CDR1 SNHLY, CDR2 FYNNEI. Here the CDR3 DNA reads TGTGCCAGCAGCGTAAGACAGGGAGGTGACACTGAAGCTTTCTTT. Protein sequence: CASSVRQGGDTEAFF.

This sequence joins TRBV15 and TRBJ1-2; perhaps TRBD1 as D (5 bases). This CDR3 spans 15 amino acids. The V gene's germline CDR1 is LNHNV and CDR2 YYDKDF (reference sequence). Trimming took 1 base from V and 4 from J, leaving 13 bases between them. The CDR3: CATSRGGSNPYGYTF. DNA of the CDR3: TGTGCCACCAGCAGAGGGGGGAGCAATCCCTATGGCTACACCTTC.

CDR3 DNA: TGTGCCAGCAGTTACCTATTAGGGGGGGCGGGCACTGAAGCTTTCTTT. Translation gives CASSYLLGGAGTEAFF. V is TRBV6-6 and J is TRBJ1-1, with a weak D call TRBD1 (6 bases). There are 16 residues in the CDR3. The V gene's germline CDR1 is MNHNY and CDR2 SVGAGI (reference sequence). The germline V and J ends were trimmed by 2 bases and 4 bases, with 17 bases remaining between them.

V and J are TRBV6-2 or TRBV6-3 and TRBJ1-5; tentative D call: TRBD1 (6 bases). Germline CDR1 reads MNHEY; CDR2 reads SVGEGT. This CDR3 has 17 amino acids. V was shortened by 7 bases and J by 3 bases, with 22 bases between the two germline ends. The chain's CDR3 is CASNLHPKYRANQPQHF. The CDR3, as DNA: TGTGCCAGCAACTTACACCCCAAATACAGGGCCAATCAGCCCCAGCATTTT.

The CDR3: CAISGGDGETQYF. In DNA form, the CDR3 reads TGTGCCATCAGTGGGGGGGACGGAGAGACCCAGTACTTC. The rearrangement links TRBV10-3 to TRBJ2-5, with D possibly TRBD2 on 6 matching bases. Germline CDR1 reads ENHRY; CDR2 reads SYGVKD. This CDR3 has 13 amino acids. The germline V and J ends were trimmed by 4 bases and 4 bases, with 10 bases remaining between them.

This chain uses TRBV20-1 with TRBJ1-1, with TRBD1 matching 7 bases. CDR1 and CDR2 from the germline V gene are DFQATT and SNEGSKA (reference sequence). The V segment lost 6 bases and the J segment 3 bases; nucleotides outside the gene matches: 10. The CDR3 is 14 residues long. The CDR3: CSAPDRERYTEAFF. In nucleotides, the CDR3 is TGCAGTGCCCCCGACAGGGAAAGGTACACTGAAGCTTTCTTT.

V usage is TRBV6-2 or TRBV6-3 and J usage is TRBJ2-3; TRBD2 matches at 9 bases. Trimming took 2 bases from V and 0 from J; bases not matched to a gene: 6. Germline loops: CDR1 MNHEY, CDR2 SVGEGT. The CDR3 length is 17 residues. CDR3 residues: CASSYMASGTSTDTQYF. Written as DNA, the CDR3 is TGTGCCAGCAGTTACATGGCTAGCGGGACTAGCACAGATACGCAGTATTTT.